The T cell receptor (beta chain) described here comes from a study of OX40 agonist ivuxolimab in advanced cancers. Using immunoSEQ multiplex PCR, the repertoire was profiled, and TCRdb retains in-frame clones only, with some absent. The repertoire holds over 90,000 clones, with approximately 90% as singletons. The germline gives CDR1 SGHVS, CDR2 FNYEAQ. V lost 6 bases to trimming and J lost 8 bases; unmatched junction nucleotides: 6. The CDR3 length is 13 residues. V and J are TRBV7-6 and TRBJ2-4; TRBD1 agrees at 8 bases. The material was CD4+ or CD8+ T cells sorted from blood, obtained in a trial of the OX40 agonist ivuxolimab. The clonotype comes from an adult with an advanced solid tumor such as melanoma, head and neck, liver or kidney cancer. In DNA form, the CDR3 reads TGTGCCAGCAGTTCGGGACAGGAGGACATTCAGTACTTC. It codes for CASSSGQEDIQYF.